This is a list of T cell receptor beta chains from one sample in a study of T cell changes during pregnancy in multiple sclerosis. Clones were sequenced by immunoSEQ multiplex PCR, and TCRdb holds only the in-frame ones, with some missing. The sample contains fewer than 90,000 clones, 94% of which appear only once. Here the sequenced sample was peripheral blood, taken after pregnancy. The source of these receptors is a female donor in good health, enrolled as a control in a pregnancy study. Each CDR3 is given with its conserved first and last residue. D genes are given only for firm matches. Some rows have no size entry. The others give once, few or many, or a class for an expanded clone.

D gene	clone size	J gene	V gene	CDR3 protein	CDR3 DNA
NA	NA	TRBJ1-5	TRBV6-1	CASSEVGNQPQHF	TGTGCCAGCAGTGAGGTCGGGAATCAGCCCCAGCATTTT
NA	NA	TRBJ2-1	TRBV6-5	CASSLGGISYNEQFF	TGTGCCAGCAGTTTGGGCGGGATCTCCTACAATGAGCAGTTCTTC
NA	NA	TRBJ2-2	TRBV5-1	CASSGGAAPGELFF	TGCGCCAGCAGCGGGGGGGCCGCCCCCGGGGAGCTGTTTTTT
TRBD2	NA	TRBJ2-7	TRBV4-2	CASSAAGGRRTYEQYF	TGTGCCAGCAGCGCCGCGGGGGGGCGAAGGACCTACGAGCAGTACTTC
NA	NA	TRBJ1-4	TRBV28	CASSYTGSSNEKLFF	TGTGCCAGCAGTTACACAGGGAGCTCTAATGAAAAACTGTTTTTT
TRBD2	NA	TRBJ2-3	TRBV7-2	CASSSGLAGDTQYF	TGTGCCAGCAGCTCGGGACTAGCGGGAGATACGCAGTATTTT
TRBD1	once	TRBJ2-7	TRBV19	CASSITGGTGYEQYF	TGTGCCAGTAGTATTACAGGGGGCACGGGCTACGAGCAGTACTTC
TRBD2	NA	TRBJ2-7	TRBV28	CASSLIAGEGYEQYF	TGTGCCAGCAGTTTAATCGCGGGAGAGGGCTACGAGCAGTACTTC
NA	NA	TRBJ2-7	TRBV27	CASRRASLEYEQYF	TGTGCCAGCAGGCGAGCTAGCCTAGAATACGAGCAGTACTTC
TRBD2	NA	TRBJ2-7	TRBV5-6	CASSLREGSYEQYF	TGTGCCAGCAGCTTGCGGGAGGGGAGCTACGAGCAGTACTTC
NA	NA	TRBJ2-6	TRBV5-6	CASSLARAGANVLTF	TGTGCCAGCAGCTTGGCCAGGGCTGGGGCCAACGTCCTGACTTTC
NA	NA	TRBJ1-3	TRBV7-9	CASSLQGLSGNTIYF	TGTGCCAGCAGCTTACAGGGTCTCTCTGGAAACACCATATATTTT
NA	NA	TRBJ2-3	TRBV6-6	CASSLGQPILTDTQYF	TGTGCCAGCAGTCTCGGACAGCCGATACTCACAGATACGCAGTATTTT
NA	NA	TRBJ1-1	TRBV6-1	CASSESPSPTEAFF	TGTGCCAGCAGTGAGAGTCCTAGCCCCACTGAAGCTTTCTTT
NA	NA	TRBJ2-1	TRBV5-1	CASSSFGLAYNEQFF	TGCGCCAGCAGCTCTTTCGGACTTGCCTACAATGAGCAGTTCTTC
TRBD2	NA	TRBJ2-1	TRBV5-4	CASSSGLVSYNEQFF	TGTGCCAGCAGCTCGGGACTAGTCTCCTACAATGAGCAGTTCTTC
TRBD2	once	TRBJ2-1	TRBV4-2	CASSRGGLYNEQFF	TGTGCCAGCAGCCGGGGGGGACTCTACAATGAGCAGTTCTTC
NA	NA	TRBJ2-5	TRBV19	CASSINRGGETQYF	TGTGCCAGTAGTATCAACAGGGGGGGCGAGACCCAGTACTTC
NA	NA	TRBJ2-1	TRBV28	CASSLSGLNNEQFF	TGTGCCAGCAGTTTATCAGGACTCAACAATGAGCAGTTCTTC
NA	NA	TRBJ2-1	TRBV9	CASSVGLANEQFF	TGTGCCAGCAGCGTAGGCCTGGCCAATGAGCAGTTCTTC
TRBD2	NA	TRBJ2-5	TRBV7-2	CASSLGNGRAETQYF	TGTGCCAGCAGCTTAGGAAACGGGAGGGCAGAGACCCAGTACTTC
TRBD2	NA	TRBJ2-1	TRBV2	CASSETSTYNEQFF	TGTGCCAGCTCTGAGACTAGCACCTACAATGAGCAGTTCTTC
TRBD2	NA	TRBJ2-3	TRBV6-1	CASSEAGTSGRWGDTQYF	TGTGCCAGCAGTGAAGCCGGGACTAGCGGGCGCTGGGGAGATACGCAGTATTTT
NA	NA	TRBJ1-5	TRBV7-9	CASSLDGDSNQPQHF	TGTGCCAGCAGCCTGGACGGGGATAGCAATCAGCCCCAGCATTTT
NA	NA	TRBJ2-7	TRBV10-2	CASSESVVAENEQYF	TGCGCCAGCAGTGAGTCGGTGGTAGCAGAAAACGAGCAGTACTTC